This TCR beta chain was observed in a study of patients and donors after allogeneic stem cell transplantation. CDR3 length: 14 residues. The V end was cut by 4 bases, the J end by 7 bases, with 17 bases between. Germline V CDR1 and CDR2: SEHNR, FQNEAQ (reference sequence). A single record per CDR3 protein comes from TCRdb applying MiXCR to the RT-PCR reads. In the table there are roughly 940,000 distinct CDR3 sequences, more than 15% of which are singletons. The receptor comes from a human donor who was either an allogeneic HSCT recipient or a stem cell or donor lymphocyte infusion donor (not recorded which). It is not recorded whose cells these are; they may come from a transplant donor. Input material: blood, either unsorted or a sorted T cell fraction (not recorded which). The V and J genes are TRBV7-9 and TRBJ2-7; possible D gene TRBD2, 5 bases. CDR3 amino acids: CASSSGVYETEQYF. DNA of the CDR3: TGTGCCAGCAGCTCCGGGGTCTACGAAACGGAGCAGTACTTC.